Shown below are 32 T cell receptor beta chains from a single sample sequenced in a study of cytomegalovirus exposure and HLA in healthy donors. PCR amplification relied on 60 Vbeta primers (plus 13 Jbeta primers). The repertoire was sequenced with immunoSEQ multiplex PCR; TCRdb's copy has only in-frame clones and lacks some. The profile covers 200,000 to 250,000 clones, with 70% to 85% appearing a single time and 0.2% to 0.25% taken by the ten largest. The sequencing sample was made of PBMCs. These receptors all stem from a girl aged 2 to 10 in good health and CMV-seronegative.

In DNA, the CDR3 is TGCGCCAGCAGCCAAGAGGCTAGCGGGGGGGCCGGGGATACGCAGTATTTT. This sequence encodes CASSQEASGGAGDTQYF. This chain uses TRBV4-1 with TRBJ2-3; 12 bases fit TRBD2. The CDR3 sequence is 17 residues long. Germline V gives CDR1 MGHRA, CDR2 YSYEKL. After removal of 0 bases from V and 6 bases from J, the junction contained 7 bases not matched to a gene.

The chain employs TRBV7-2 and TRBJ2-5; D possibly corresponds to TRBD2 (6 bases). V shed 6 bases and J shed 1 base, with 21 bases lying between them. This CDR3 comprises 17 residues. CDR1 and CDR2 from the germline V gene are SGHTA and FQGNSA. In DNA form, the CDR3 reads TGTGCCAGCAGATCGAGGACTACCCTACCCCCCCAAGAGACCCAGTACTTC. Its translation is CASRSRTTLPPQETQYF.

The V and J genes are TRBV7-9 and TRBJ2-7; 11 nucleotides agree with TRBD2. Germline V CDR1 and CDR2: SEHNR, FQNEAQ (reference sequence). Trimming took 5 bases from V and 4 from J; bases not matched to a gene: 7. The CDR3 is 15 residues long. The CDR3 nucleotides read TGTGCCAGCAGCACAACTAGCGGGAGCTTGTACGAGCAGTACTTC. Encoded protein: CASSTTSGSLYEQYF.

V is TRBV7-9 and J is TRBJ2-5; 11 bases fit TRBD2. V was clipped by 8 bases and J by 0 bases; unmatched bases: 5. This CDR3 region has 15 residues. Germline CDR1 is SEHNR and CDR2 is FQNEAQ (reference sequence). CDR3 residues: CASGRTSGYQETQYF. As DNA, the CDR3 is TGTGCCAGCGGCCGGACTAGCGGGTACCAAGAGACCCAGTACTTC.

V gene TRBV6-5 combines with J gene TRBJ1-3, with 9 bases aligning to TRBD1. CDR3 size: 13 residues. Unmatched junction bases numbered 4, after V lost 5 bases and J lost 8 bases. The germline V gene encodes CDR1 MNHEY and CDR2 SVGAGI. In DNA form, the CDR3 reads TGTGCCAGCAGTCCGACAGGGGGACACACCATATATTTT. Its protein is CASSPTGGHTIYF.

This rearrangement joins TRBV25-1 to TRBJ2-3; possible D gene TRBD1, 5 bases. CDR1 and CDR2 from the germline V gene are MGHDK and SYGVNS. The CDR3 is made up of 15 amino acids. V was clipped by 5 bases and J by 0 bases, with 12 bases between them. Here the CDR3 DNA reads TGTGCCAGCAGTTTGACAGCCCGTAGCACAGATACGCAGTATTTT. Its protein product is CASSLTARSTDTQYF. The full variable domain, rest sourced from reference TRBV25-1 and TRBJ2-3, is EADIYQTPRYLVIGTGKKITLECSQTMGHDKMYWYQQDPGMELHLIHYSYGVNSTEKGDLSSESTVSRIRTEHFPLTLESARPSHTSQYLCASSLTARSTDTQYFGPGTRLTVL.

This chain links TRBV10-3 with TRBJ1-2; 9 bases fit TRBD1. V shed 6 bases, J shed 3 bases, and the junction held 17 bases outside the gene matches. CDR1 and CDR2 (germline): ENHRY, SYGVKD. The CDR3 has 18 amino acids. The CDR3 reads CAIRGFRGQGRAYYGYTF. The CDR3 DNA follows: TGTGCCATCAGGGGCTTTAGGGGACAGGGCCGGGCTTACTATGGCTACACCTTC.

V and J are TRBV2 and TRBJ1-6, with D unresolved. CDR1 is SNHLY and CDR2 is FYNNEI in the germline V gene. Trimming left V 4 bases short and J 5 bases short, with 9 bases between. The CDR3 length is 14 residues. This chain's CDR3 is CASSAVLHNSPLHF. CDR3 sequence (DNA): TGTGCCAGCAGTGCGGTTTTACATAATTCACCCCTCCACTTT.

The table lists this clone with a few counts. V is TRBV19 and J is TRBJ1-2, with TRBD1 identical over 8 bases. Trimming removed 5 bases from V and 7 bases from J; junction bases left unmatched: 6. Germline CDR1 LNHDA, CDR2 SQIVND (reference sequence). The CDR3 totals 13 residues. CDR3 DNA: TGTGCCAGTAGTGTAACCGGGACAGGTGGCTACACCTTC. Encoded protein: CASSVTGTGGYTF.

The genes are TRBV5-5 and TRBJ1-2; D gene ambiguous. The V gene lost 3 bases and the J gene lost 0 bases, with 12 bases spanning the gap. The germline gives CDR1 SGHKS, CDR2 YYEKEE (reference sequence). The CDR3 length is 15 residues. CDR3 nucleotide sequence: TGTGCCAGCAGCTACGGACTGTTAGCTAACTATGGCTACACCTTC. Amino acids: CASSYGLLANYGYTF.

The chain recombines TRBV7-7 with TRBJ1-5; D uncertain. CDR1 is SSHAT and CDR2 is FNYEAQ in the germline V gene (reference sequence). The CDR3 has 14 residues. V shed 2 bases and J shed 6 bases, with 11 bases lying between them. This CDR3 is CASSLRSGSQPQHF. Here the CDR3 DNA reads TGTGCCAGCAGCTTAAGGTCGGGGAGTCAGCCCCAGCATTTT.

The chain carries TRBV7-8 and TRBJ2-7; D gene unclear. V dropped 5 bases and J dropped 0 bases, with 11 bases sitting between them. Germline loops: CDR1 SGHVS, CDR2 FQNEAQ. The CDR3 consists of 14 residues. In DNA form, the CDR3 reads TGTGCCAGCAGCGCCCCCGGCGGCTCCTACGAGCAGTACTTC. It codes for CASSAPGGSYEQYF. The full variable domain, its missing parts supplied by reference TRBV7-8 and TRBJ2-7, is GAGVSQSPRYKVAKRGQDVALRCDPISGHVSLFWYQQALGQGPEFLTYFQNEAQLDKSGLPSDRFFAERPEGSVSTLKIQRTQQEDSAVYLCASSAPGGSYEQYFGPGTRLTVT.

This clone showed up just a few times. CDR3 in DNA: TGTGCCAGCAGCTTGGGGGGGACAGGGGATGGCTACACCTTC. This sequence encodes CASSLGGTGDGYTF. This rearrangement joins TRBV5-4 to TRBJ1-2; TRBD1 agrees at 10 bases. Germline-derived CDR1 and CDR2 are SGHNT and YYREEE (reference sequence). Trimming removed 0 bases from V and 6 bases from J; junction bases left unmatched: 2. The CDR3 is made up of 14 amino acids.

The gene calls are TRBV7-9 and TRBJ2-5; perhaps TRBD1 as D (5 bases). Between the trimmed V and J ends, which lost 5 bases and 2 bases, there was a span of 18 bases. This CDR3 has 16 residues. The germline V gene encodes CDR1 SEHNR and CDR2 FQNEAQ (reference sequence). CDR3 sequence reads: CASSIVLTATQETQYF. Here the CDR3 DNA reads TGTGCCAGCAGCATCGTCCTGACAGCGACTCAAGAGACCCAGTACTTC. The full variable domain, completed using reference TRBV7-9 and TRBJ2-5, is DTGVSQNPRHKITKRGQNVTFRCDPISEHNRLYWYRQTLGQGPEFLTYFQNEAQLEKSRLLSDRFSAERPKGSFSTLEIQRTEQGDSAMYLCASSIVLTATQETQYFGPGTRLLVL.

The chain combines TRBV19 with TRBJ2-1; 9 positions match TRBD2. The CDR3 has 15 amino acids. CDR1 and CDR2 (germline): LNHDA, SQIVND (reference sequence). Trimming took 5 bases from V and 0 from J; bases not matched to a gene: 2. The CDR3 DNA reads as TGTGCCAGTAGTCGTAGCGGGAGCTCCTACAATGAGCAGTTCTTC. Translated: CASSRSGSSYNEQFF.

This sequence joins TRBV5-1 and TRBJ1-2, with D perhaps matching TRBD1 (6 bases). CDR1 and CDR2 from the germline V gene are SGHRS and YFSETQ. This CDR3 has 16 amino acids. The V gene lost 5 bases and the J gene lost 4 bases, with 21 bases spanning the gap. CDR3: CASSPNPPGTSYGYTF. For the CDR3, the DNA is TGCGCCAGCAGTCCGAACCCTCCCGGGACATCCTATGGCTACACCTTC.

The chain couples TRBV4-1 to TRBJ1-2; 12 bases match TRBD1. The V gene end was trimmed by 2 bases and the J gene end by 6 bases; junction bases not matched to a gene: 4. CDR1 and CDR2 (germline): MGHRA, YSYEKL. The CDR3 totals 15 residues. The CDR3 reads CASSQPGQGAHGYTF. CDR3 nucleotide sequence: TGCGCCAGCAGCCAACCGGGACAGGGGGCGCATGGCTACACCTTC.

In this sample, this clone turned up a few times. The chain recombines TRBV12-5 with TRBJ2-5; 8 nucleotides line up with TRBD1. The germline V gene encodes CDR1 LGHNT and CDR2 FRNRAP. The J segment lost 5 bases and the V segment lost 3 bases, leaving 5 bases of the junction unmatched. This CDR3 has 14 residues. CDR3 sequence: CASGFTGGRETQYF. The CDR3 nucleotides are TGTGCTAGTGGTTTTACAGGGGGGAGGGAGACCCAGTACTTC. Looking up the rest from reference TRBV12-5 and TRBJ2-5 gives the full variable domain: DARVTQTPRHKVTEMGQEVTMRCQPILGHNTVFWYRQTMMQGLELLAYFRNRAPLDDSGMPKDRFSAEMPDATLATLKIQPSEPRDSAVYFCASGFTGGRETQYFGPGTRLLVL.

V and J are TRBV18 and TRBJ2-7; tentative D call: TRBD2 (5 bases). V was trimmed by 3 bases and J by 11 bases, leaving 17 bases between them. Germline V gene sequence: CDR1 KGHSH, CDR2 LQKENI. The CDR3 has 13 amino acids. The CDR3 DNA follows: TGTGCCAGCTCACCCCGGGATCGGGCCGGGAAGTACTTC. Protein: CASSPRDRAGKYF. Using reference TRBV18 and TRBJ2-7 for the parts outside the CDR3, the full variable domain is NAGVMQNPRHLVRRRGQEARLRCSPMKGHSHVYWYRQLPEEGLKFMVYLQKENIIDESGMPKERFSAEFPKEGPSILRIQQVVRGDSAAYFCASSPRDRAGKYFGPGTRLTVT.

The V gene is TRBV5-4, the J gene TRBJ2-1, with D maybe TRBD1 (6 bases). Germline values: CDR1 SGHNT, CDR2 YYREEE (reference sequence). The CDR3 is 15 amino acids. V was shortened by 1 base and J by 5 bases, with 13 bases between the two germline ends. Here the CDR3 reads CASSLTQGLDNEQFF. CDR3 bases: TGTGCCAGCAGCTTGACACAGGGCTTAGACAATGAGCAGTTCTTC.

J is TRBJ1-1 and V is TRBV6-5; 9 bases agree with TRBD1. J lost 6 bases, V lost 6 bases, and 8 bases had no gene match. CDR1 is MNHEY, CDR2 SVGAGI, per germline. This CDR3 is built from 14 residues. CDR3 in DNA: TGTGCCAGCAGCTCCAGGACAGGGGAAGCTGAAGCTTTCTTT. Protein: CASSSRTGEAEAFF.

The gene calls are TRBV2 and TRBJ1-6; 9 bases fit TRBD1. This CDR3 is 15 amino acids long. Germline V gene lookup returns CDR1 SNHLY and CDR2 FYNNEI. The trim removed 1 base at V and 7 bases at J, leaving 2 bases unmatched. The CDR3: CASSEGTGGNSPLHF. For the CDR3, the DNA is TGTGCCAGCAGTGAAGGTACAGGGGGCAATTCACCCCTCCACTTT. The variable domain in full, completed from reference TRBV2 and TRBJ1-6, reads EPEVTQTPSHQVTQMGQEVILRCVPISNHLYFYWYRQILGQKVEFLVSFYNNEISEKSEIFDDQFSVERPDGSNFTLKIRSTKLEDSAMYFCASSEGTGGNSPLHFGNGTRLTVT.

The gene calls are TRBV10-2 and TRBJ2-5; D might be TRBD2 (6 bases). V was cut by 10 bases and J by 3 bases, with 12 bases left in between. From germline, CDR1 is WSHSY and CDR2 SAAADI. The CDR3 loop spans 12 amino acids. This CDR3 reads CATGTLKETQYF. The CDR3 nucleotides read TGCGCCACAGGGACTTTGAAAGAGACCCAGTACTTC.

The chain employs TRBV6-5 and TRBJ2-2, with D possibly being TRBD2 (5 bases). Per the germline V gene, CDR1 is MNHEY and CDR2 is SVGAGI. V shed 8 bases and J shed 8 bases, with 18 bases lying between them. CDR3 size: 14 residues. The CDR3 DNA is TGTGCCAGCGTACTAGAGCCCAGCGGAGGGGAGCTGTTTTTT. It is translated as CASVLEPSGGELFF.

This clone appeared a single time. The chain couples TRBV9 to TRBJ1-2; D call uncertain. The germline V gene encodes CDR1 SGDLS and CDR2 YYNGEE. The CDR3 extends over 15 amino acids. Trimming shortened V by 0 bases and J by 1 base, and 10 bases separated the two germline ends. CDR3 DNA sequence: TGTGCCAGCAGCGTAGAACCCGGCGGTAACTATGGCTACACCTTC. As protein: CASSVEPGGNYGYTF.

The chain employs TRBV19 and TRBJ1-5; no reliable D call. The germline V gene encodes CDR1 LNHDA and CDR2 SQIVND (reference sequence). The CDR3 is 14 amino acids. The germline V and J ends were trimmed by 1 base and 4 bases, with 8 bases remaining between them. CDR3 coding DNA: TGTGCCAGTAGTATAGCCACAATAAATCAGCCCCAGCATTTT. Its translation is CASSIATINQPQHF.

CDR3 residues: CASSLRAARDTQYF. The CDR3 DNA follows: TGCGCCAGCAGCTTGCGCGCCGCCCGGGATACGCAGTATTTT. This chain joins TRBV5-1 and TRBJ2-3; D not certain. The length of the CDR3 is 14 residues. The germline V gene has CDR1 SGHRS and CDR2 YFSETQ. Between the trimmed V and J ends, which lost 1 base and 6 bases, there was a span of 12 bases.

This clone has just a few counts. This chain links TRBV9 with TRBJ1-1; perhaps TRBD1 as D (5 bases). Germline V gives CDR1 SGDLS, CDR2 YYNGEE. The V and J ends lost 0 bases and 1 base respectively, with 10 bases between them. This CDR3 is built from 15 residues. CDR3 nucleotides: TGTGCCAGCAGCGTAGGGCCGGACAAGAACACTGAAGCTTTCTTT. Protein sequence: CASSVGPDKNTEAFF.

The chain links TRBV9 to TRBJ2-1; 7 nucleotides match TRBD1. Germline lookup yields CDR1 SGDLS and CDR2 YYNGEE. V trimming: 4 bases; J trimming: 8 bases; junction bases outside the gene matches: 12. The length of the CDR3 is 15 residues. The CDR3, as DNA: TGTGCCAGCAGCCCGAGTCCCGGGACAGTGGATGAGCAGTTCTTC. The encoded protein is CASSPSPGTVDEQFF.

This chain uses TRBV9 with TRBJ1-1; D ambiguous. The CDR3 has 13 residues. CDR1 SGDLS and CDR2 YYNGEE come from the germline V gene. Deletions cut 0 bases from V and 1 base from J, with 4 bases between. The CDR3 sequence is CASSVDWNTEAFF. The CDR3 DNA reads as TGTGCCAGCAGCGTAGACTGGAACACTGAAGCTTTCTTT. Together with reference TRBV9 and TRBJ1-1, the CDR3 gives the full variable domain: DSGVTQTPKHLITATGQRVTLRCSPRSGDLSVYWYQQSLDQGLQFLIQYYNGEERAKGNILERFSAQQFPDLHSELNLSSLELGDSALYFCASSVDWNTEAFFGQGTRLTVV.

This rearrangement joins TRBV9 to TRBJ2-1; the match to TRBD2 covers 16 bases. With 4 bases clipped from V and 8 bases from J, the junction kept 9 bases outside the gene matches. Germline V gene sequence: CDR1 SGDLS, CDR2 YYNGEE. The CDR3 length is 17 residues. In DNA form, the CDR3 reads TGTGCCAGCAGCATGGGGGGACTAGCGGGAGGGTTCGATGAGCAGTTCTTC. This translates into CASSMGGLAGGFDEQFF.

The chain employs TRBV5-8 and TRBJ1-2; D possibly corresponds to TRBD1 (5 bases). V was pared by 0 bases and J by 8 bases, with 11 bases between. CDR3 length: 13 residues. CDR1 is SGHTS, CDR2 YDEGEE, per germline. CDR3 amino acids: CASSLVQGFGYTF. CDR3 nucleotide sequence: TGTGCCAGCAGCTTGGTGCAGGGTTTCGGCTACACCTTC.